This T cell receptor (beta chain) was retrieved from a study of cytomegalovirus exposure and HLA in healthy donors. About this clone itself: What it recognizes is unknown.

Notes on the study in general: The investigators catalogued some 160 TCR beta chains as cytomegalovirus-associated. Several of the most significant clusters appeared linked to common viral pathogens, based on a later analysis. A further, later analysis showed that HLA-associated TCR beta chains (compared with equally common others) were more clonally expanded.

The PCR ran on 60 Vbeta and 13 Jbeta primers. TCRdb's copy holds only in-frame clones and misses some; the assay was immunoSEQ multiplex PCR. This table has 100,000 or so clones, 78% appearing once. In germline, CDR1 is MNHEY, CDR2 SVGAGI. J lost 6 bases, V lost 6 bases, and 5 bases had no gene match. The CDR3 has 14 amino acids. The V call is TRBV6-5, the J call TRBJ2-2; TRBD1 matches at 9 bases. Sequencing was performed on PBMCs. This TCR derives from a man aged 30-40 years in good health and CMV-seronegative. The DNA for the CDR3 is TGTGCCAGCAGACCCGGGACAGGGCCCGGGGAGCTGTTTTTT. It translates to CASRPGTGPGELFF.